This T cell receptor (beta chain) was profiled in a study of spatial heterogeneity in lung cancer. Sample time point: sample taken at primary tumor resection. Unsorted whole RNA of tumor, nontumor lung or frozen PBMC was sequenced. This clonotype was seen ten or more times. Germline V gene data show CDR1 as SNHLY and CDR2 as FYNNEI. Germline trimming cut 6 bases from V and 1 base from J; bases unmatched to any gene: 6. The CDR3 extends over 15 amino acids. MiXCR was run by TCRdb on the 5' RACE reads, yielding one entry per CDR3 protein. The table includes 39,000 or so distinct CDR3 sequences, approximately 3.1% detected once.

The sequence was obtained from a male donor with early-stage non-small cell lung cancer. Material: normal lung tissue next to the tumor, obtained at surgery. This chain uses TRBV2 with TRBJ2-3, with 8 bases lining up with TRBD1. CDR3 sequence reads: CASSSGQGGTDTQYF. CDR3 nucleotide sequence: TGTGCCAGCAGCTCCGGACAGGGAGGCACAGATACGCAGTATTTT.